This T cell receptor beta chain was captured by sequencing in a study of Graves' ophthalmopathy and Graves' hyperthyroidism. RNA transcripts yielded amplified TCR beta CDR3 regions. The workflow started with a first-round RT-PCR run with HTBI primers and then moved on to a second-round multiplex PCR. One entry per CDR3 protein results from TCRdb running MiXCR on the multiplex PCR reads. The top ten clones hold about 46% of a sample with 200,000 to 250,000 distinct CDR3 sequences, 20% to 25% of them seen once. This clonotype was counted many times. The target antigen is unknown. General observations from the study: Ophthalmopathy progression cases were predicted by the model with 60% to 71% sensitivity and 72.22% specificity. Blood was where most expanded thyroid clonotypes above 0.001 frequency also turned up. A model built from 13 signatures distinguished ophthalmopathy from stable hyperthyroidism with about 86% sensitivity and 70% to 84% specificity.

This CDR3 has 14 amino acids. Per germline, CDR1 KGHSH and CDR2 LQKENI. V lost 4 bases and J 4 bases, leaving 11 bases between the germline ends. Thyroid ultrasound, orbital computed tomography, TRAb, serum thyroxine and clinical symptoms formed the basis of diagnosis. The rearrangement links TRBV18 to TRBJ1-5; D ambiguous. Sequencing was performed on peripheral blood. The clonotype originates from a woman in her 50s with Graves' ophthalmopathy. The CDR3 region is CASSLLGGNQPQHF. The CDR3 region has the DNA TGTGCCAGCTCACTCCTCGGTGGGAATCAGCCCCAGCATTTT.